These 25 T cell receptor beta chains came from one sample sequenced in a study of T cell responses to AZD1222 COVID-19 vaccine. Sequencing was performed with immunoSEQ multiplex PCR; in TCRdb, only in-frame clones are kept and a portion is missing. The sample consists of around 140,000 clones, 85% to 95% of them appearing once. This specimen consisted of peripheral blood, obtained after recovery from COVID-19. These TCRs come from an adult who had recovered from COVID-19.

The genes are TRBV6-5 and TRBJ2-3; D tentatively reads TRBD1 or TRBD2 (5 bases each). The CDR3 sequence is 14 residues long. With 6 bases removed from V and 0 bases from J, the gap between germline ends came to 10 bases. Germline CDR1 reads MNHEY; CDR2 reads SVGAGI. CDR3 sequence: CASSRGVSTDTQYF. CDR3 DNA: TGTGCCAGCAGCCGAGGGGTTAGCACAGATACGCAGTATTTT.

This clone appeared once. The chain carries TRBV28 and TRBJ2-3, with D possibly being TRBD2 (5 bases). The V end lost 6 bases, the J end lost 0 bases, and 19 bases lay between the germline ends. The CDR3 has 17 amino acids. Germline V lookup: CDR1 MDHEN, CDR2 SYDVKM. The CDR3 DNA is TGTGCCAGCAGCGCCACCGGAGGCCCCTCTAGCACAGATACGCAGTATTTT. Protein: CASSATGGPSSTDTQYF.

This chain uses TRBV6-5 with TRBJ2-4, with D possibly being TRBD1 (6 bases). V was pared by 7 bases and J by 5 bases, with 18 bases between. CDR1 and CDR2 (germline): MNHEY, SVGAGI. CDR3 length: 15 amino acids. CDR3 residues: CASKRVEPGENIQYF. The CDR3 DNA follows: TGTGCCAGCAAGAGAGTAGAGCCAGGGGAAAACATTCAGTACTTC.

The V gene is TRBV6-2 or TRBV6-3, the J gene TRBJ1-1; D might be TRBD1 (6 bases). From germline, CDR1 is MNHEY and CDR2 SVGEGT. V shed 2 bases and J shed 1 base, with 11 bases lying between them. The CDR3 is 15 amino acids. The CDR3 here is CASSYGGAGNTEAFF. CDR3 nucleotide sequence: TGTGCCAGCAGTTACGGGGGCGCGGGGAACACTGAAGCTTTCTTT.

CDR3 in DNA: TGCAGCGTTACCCGGGACAGGGCGAGACTAGCCAAAAACATTCAGTACTTC. It codes for CSVTRDRARLAKNIQYF. The chain joins TRBV29-1 to TRBJ2-4, with 9 nucleotides matching TRBD1. Germline CDR1 reads SQVTM; CDR2 reads ANQGSEA. Unmatched junction bases numbered 11, after V lost 5 bases and J lost 0 bases. The CDR3 contains 17 residues.

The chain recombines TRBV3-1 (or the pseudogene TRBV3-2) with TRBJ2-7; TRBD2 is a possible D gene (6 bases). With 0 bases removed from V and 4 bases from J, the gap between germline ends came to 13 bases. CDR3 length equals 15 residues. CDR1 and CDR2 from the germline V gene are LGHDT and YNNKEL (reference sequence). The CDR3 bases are TGTGCCAGCAGCCAAGATAAGGAGGGGCTTTACGAGCAGTACTTC. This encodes CASSQDKEGLYEQYF.

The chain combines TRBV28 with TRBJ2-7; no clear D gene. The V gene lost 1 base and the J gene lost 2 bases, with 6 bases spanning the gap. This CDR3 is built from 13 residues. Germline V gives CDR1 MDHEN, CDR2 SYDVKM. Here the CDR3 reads CASSLYRAYEQYF. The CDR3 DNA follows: TGTGCCAGCAGTTTATATCGGGCCTACGAGCAGTACTTC.

CDR3 bases: TGTGCCAGCAGCAGGCGACTAGCGGGAGGGGATGAGCAGTTCTTC. It encodes CASSRRLAGGDEQFF. The rearrangement uses TRBV9 and TRBJ2-1; 14 nucleotides align to TRBD2. J was trimmed by 8 bases and V by 4 bases; bases with no gene match: 5. This CDR3 region has 15 residues. The germline V gene encodes CDR1 SGDLS and CDR2 YYNGEE.

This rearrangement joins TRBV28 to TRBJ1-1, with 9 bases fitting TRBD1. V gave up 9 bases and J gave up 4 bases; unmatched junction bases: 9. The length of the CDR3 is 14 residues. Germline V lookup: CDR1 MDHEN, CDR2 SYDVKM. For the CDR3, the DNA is TGTGCCAGTCAGACAGGGGGTCTGGGCACTGAAGCTTTCTTT. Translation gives CASQTGGLGTEAFF.

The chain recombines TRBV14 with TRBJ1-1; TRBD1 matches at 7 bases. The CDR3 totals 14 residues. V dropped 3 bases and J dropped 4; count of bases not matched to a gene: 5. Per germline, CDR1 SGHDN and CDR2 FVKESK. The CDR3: CASSQRQGGTEAFF. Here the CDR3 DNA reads TGTGCCAGCAGCCAGAGACAGGGTGGCACTGAAGCTTTCTTT.

The CDR3 sequence: CASRLAGGETQYF. The CDR3 nucleotides read TGTGCCAGCAGGTTAGCGGGAGGAGAGACCCAGTACTTC. This chain uses TRBV6-5 with TRBJ2-5; 10 positions agree with TRBD2. This CDR3 spans 13 amino acids. CDR1 and CDR2 from the germline V gene are MNHEY and SVGAGI. With V trimmed by 6 bases and J by 4 bases, 2 bases remained unmatched.

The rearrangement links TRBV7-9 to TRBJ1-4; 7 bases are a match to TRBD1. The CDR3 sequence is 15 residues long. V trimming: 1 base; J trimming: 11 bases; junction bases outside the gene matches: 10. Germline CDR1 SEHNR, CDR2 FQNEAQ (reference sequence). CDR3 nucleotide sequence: TGTGCCAGCAGCTTAGGGACAGGATTAATGAAGAAACTGTTTTTT. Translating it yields CASSLGTGLMKKLFF.

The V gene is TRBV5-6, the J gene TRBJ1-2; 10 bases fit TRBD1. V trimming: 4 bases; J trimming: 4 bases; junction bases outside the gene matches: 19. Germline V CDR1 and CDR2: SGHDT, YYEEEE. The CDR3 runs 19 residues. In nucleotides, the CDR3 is TGTGCCAGCAGCCCGAATTGGGGGACAGGGGAAGCTAAAGGCTATGGCTACACCTTC. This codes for CASSPNWGTGEAKGYGYTF.

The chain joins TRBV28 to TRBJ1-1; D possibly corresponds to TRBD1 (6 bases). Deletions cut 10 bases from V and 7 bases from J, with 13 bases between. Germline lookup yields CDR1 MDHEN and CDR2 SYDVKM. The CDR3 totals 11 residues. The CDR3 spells CATWGRGEAFF. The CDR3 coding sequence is TGTGCCACCTGGGGCAGGGGTGAAGCTTTCTTT.

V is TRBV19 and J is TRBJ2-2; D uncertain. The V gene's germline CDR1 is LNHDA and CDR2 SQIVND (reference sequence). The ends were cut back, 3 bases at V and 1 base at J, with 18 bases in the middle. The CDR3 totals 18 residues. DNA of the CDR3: TGTGCCAGTAGTATTCGTCCAGTAGTGAGGAGGAACACCGGGGAGCTGTTTTTT. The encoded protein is CASSIRPVVRRNTGELFF.

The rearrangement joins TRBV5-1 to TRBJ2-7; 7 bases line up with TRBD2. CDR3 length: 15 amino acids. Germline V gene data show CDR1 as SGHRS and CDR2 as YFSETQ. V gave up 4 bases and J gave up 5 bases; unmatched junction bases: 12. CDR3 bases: TGCGCCAGCAGCCCTATCGAGCGGGGAGGGAACGAGCAGTACTTC. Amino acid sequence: CASSPIERGGNEQYF.

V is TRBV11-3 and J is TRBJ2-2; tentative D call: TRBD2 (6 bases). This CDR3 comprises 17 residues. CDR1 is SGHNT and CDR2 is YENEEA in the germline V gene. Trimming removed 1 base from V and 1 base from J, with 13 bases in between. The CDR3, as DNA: TGTGCCAGCAGCTTAGGGCCTAGCGAGATGAACACCGGGGAGCTGTTTTTT. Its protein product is CASSLGPSEMNTGELFF. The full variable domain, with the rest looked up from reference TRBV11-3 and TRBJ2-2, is EAGVVQSPRYKIIEKKQPVAFWCNPISGHNTLYWYLQNLGQGPELLIRYENEEAVDDSQLPKDRFSAERLKGVDSTLKIQPAELGDSAVYLCASSLGPSEMNTGELFFGEGSRLTVL.

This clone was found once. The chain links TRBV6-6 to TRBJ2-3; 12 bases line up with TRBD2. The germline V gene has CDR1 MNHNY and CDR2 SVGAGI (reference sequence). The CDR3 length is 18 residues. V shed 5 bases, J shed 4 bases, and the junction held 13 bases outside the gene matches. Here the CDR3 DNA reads TGTGCCAGCAGTCCGACCGGAACTAGCGGGAGGTTCGCAGATACGCAGTATTTT. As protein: CASSPTGTSGRFADTQYF.

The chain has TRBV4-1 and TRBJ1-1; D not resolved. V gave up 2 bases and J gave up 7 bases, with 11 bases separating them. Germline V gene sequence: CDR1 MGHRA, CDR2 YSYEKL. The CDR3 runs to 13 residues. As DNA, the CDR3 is TGCGCCAGCAGCCAACCGCCCAGGTTTGAAGCTTTCTTT. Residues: CASSQPPRFEAFF.

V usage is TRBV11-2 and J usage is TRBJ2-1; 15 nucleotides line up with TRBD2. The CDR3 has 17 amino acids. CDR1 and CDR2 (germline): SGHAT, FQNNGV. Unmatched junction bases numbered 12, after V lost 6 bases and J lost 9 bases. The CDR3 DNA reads TGTGCCAGCAGATCCGGACTAGCGGGAGGGCCCGGGGGTGAGCAGTTCTTC. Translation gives CASRSGLAGGPGGEQFF.

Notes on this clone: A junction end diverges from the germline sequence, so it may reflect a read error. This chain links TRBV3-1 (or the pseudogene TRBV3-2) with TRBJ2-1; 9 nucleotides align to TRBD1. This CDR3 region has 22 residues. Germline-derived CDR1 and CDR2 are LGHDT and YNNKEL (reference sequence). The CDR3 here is CAGSQDPLRTGELPISYNEQFF. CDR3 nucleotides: TGTGCCGGCAGCCAAGATCCCCTCCGGACAGGGGAGCTTCCTATCTCCTACAATGAGCAGTTCTTC.

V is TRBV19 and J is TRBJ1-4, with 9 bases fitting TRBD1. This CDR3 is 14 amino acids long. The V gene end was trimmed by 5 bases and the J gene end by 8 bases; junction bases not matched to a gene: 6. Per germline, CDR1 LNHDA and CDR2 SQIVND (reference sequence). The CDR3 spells CASSVGQGHEKLFF. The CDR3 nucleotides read TGTGCCAGTAGTGTCGGACAGGGGCACGAAAAACTGTTTTTT.

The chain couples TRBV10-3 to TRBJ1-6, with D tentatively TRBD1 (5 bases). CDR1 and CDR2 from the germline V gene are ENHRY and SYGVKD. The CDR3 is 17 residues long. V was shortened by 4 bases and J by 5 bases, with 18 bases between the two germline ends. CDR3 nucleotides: TGTGCCATCAGTGCAAACAACCCGGGACGGAATAATTCACCCCTCCACTTT. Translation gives CAISANNPGRNNSPLHF.

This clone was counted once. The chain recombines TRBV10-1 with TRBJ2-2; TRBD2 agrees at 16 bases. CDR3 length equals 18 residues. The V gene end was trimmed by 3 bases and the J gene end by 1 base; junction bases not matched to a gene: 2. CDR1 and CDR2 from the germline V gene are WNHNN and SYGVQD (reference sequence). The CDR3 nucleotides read TGCGCCAGCAGTGAAGGGACTAGCGGGAGGGTGAACACCGGGGAGCTGTTTTTT. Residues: CASSEGTSGRVNTGELFF.

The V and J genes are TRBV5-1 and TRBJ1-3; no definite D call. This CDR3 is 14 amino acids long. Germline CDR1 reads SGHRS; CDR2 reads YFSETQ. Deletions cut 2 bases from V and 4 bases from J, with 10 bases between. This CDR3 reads CASSLTQTGNTIYF. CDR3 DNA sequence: TGCGCCAGCAGCTTAACCCAAACAGGAAACACCATATATTTT. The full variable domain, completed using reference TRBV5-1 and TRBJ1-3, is KAGVTQTPRYLIKTRGQQVTLSCSPISGHRSVSWYQQTPGQGLQFLFEYFSETQRNKGNFPGRFSGRQFSNSRSEMNVSTLELGDSALYLCASSLTQTGNTIYFGEGSWLTVV.